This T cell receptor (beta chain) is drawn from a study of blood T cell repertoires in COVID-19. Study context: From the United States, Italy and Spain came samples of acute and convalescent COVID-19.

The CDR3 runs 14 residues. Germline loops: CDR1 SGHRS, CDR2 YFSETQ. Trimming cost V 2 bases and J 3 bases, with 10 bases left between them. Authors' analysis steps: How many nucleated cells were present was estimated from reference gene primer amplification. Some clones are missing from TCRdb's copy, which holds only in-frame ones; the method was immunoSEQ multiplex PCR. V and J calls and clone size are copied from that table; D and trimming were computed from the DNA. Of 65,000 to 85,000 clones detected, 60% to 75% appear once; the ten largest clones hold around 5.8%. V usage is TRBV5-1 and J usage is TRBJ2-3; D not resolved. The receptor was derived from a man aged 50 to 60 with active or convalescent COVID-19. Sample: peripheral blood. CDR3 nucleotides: TGCGCCAGCAGCTTAAACGCCGGGACAGATACGCAGTATTTT. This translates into CASSLNAGTDTQYF.